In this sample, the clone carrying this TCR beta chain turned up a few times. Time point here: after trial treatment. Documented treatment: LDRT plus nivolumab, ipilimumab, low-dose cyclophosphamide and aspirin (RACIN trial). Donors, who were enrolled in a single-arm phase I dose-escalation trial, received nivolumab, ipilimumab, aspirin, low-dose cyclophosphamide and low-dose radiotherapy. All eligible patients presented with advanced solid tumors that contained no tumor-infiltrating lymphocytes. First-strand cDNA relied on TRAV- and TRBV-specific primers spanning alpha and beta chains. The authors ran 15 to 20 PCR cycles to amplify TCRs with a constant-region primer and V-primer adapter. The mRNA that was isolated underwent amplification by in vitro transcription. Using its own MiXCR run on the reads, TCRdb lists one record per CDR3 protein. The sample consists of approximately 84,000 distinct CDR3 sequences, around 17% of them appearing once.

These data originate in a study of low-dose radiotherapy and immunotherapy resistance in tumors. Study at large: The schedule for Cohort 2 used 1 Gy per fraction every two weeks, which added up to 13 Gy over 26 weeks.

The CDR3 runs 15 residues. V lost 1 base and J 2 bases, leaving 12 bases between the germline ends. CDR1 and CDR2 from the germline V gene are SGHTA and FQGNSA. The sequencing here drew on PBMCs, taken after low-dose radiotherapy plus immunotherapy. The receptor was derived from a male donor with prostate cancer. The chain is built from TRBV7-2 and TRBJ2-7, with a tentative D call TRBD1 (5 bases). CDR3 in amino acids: CASSLDIVTAYEQYF. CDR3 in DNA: TGTGCCAGCAGCTTAGATATAGTGACAGCCTACGAGCAGTACTTC.